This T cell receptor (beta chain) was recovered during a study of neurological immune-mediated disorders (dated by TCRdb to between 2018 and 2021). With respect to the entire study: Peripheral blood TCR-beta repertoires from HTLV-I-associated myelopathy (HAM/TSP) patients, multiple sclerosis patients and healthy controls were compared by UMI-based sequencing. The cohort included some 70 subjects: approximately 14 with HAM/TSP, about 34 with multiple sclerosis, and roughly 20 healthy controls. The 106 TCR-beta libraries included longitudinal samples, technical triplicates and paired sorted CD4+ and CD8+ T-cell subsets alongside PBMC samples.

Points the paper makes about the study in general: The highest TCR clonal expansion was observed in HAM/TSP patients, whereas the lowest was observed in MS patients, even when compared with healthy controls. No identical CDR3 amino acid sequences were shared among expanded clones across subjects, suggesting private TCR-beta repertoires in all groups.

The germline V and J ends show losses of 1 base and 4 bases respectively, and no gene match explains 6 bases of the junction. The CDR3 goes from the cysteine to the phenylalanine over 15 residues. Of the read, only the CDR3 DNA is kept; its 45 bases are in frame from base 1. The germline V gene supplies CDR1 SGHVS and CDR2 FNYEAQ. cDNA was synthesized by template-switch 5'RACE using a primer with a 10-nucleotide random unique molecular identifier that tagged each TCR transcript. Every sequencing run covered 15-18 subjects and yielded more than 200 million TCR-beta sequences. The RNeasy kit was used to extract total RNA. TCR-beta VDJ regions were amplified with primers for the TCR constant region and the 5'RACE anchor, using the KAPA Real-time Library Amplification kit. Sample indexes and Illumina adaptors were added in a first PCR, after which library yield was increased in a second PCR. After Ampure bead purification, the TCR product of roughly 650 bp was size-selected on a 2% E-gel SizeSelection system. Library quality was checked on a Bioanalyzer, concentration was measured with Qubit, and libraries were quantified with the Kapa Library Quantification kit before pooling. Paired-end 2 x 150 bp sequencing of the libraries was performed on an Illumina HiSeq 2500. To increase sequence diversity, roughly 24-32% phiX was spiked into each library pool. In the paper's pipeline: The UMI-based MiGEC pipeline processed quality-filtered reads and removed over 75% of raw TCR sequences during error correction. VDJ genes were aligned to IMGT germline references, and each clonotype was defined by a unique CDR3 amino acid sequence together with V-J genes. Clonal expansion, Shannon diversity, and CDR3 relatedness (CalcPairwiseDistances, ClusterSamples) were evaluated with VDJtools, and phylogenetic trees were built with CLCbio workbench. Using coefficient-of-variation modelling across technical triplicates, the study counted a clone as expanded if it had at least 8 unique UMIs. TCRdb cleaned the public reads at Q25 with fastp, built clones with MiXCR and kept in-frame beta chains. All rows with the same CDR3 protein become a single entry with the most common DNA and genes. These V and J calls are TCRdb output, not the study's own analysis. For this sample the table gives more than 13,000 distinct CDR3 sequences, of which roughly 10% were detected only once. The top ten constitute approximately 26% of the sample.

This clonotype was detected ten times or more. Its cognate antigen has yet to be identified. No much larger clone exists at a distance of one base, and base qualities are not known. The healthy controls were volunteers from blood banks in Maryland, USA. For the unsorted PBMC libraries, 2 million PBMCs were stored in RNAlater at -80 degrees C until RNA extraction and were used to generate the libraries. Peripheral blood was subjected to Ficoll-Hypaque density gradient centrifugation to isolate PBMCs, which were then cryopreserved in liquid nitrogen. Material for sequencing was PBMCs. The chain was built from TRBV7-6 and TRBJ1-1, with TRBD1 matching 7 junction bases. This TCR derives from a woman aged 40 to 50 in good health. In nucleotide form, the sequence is TGTGCCAGCAGCTTAGGGACAGGTCCATTCACTGAAGCTTTCTTT. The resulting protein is CASSLGTGPFTEAFF.